This entry lists 12 T cell receptor beta chains sequenced from one sample in a study of control samples from healthy donors and cancer patients. Clones were read by immunoSEQ multiplex PCR, and TCRdb kept only the in-frame ones, dropping some. The sample includes about 140,000 clones, about 90% of them seen just once. Sequencing was carried out using blood. The receptors here all came from a man aged 18 to 30 in good health.

The chain uses TRBV2 and TRBJ2-7; D ambiguous. The V gene's germline CDR1 is SNHLY and CDR2 FYNNEI. The CDR3 totals 15 residues. The germline V and J ends were trimmed by 6 bases and 5 bases, with 20 bases remaining between them. The CDR3 region is CASSDPSSLLHEQYF. The DNA for the CDR3 is TGTGCCAGCAGCGACCCCTCGTCCCTCCTCCACGAGCAGTACTTC.

J is TRBJ2-6 and V is TRBV5-6; perhaps TRBD2 as D (7 bases). The germline V gene encodes CDR1 SGHDT and CDR2 YYEEEE. The CDR3 length is 18 residues. V dropped 4 bases and J dropped 0 bases, with 17 bases sitting between them. CDR3 DNA sequence: TGTGCCAGCAGCCCGCTGGGGGGGCCTCCCTCTGGGGCCAACGTCCTGACTTTC. Amino acid sequence: CASSPLGGPPSGANVLTF.

This clone was counted between two and nine times. The CDR3 region is CASSMGTSGYNEQFF. DNA of the CDR3: TGTGCCAGCAGCATGGGGACTAGCGGGTATAATGAGCAGTTCTTC. The rearrangement links TRBV6-2 or TRBV6-3 to TRBJ2-1, with TRBD2 matching over 12 bases. Germline CDR1 is MNHEY and CDR2 is SVGEGT. V lost 6 bases to trimming and J lost 7 bases; unmatched junction nucleotides: 7. The CDR3 loop spans 15 amino acids.

This clone has just one count. CDR3: CASSRGHRDYGYTF. The CDR3 DNA is TGTGCCAGTAGTAGGGGACATCGGGACTATGGCTACACCTTC. The rearrangement links TRBV19 to TRBJ1-2, with D maybe TRBD1 (6 bases). CDR3 size: 14 residues. Looked up from germline, CDR1 is LNHDA and CDR2 is SQIVND (reference sequence). V was shortened by 4 bases and J by 3 bases, with 12 bases between the two germline ends. The full variable domain, rest sourced from reference TRBV19 and TRBJ1-2, is DGGITQSPKYLFRKEGQNVTLSCEQNLNHDAMYWYRQDPGQGLRLIYYSQIVNDFQKGDIAEGYSVSREKKESFPLTVTSAQKNPTAFYLCASSRGHRDYGYTFGSGTRLTVV.

V usage is TRBV5-1 and J usage is TRBJ2-7; the match to TRBD1 covers 8 bases. V lost 2 bases, J lost 4 bases, and 5 bases stayed unmatched. The germline CDR1 and CDR2 sequences are SGHRS and YFSETQ. The CDR3 is 14 residues long. CDR3 nucleotides: TGCGCCAGCAGCTTATCAGGGGGCGGGTACGAGCAGTACTTC. It translates to CASSLSGGGYEQYF.

The chain links TRBV4-3 to TRBJ1-3; the D is unclear. Germline assignment: CDR1 LGHNA and CDR2 YSLEER. V lost 0 bases to trimming and J lost 6 bases, with 18 bases between them. This CDR3 region has 17 residues. CDR3 region: CASSQDLVASSPNTIYF. As DNA, the CDR3 is TGCGCCAGCAGCCAAGATCTTGTAGCCTCCTCCCCAAACACCATATATTTT.

This sequence joins TRBV2 and TRBJ2-3; D might be TRBD1 (5 bases). With 8 bases removed from V and 5 bases from J, the gap between germline ends came to 14 bases. There are 13 residues in the CDR3. Germline CDR1 and CDR2: SNHLY and FYNNEI. The CDR3: CASGRQSRDTQYF. Here the CDR3 DNA reads TGTGCCAGCGGTAGACAGTCAAGAGATACGCAGTATTTT. The whole variable domain, remainder taken from reference TRBV2 and TRBJ2-3, is EPEVTQTPSHQVTQMGQEVILRCVPISNHLYFYWYRQILGQKVEFLVSFYNNEISEKSEIFDDQFSVERPDGSNFTLKIRSTKLEDSAMYFCASGRQSRDTQYFGPGTRLTVL.

The chain carries TRBV6-6 and TRBJ2-7; the D gene could be TRBD1 or TRBD2 (5 bases each). The CDR3 consists of 14 residues. V was cut by 3 bases and J by 0 bases, with 9 bases left in between. Germline CDR1 MNHNY, CDR2 SVGAGI (reference sequence). CDR3 sequence reads: CASSYEGSSYEQYF. CDR3 DNA: TGTGCCAGCAGTTATGAGGGGAGCTCCTACGAGCAGTACTTC.

The rearrangement links TRBV2 to TRBJ2-7; TRBD1 aligns across 8 bases. Unmatched junction bases numbered 3, after V lost 9 bases and J lost 2 bases. Germline loops: CDR1 SNHLY, CDR2 FYNNEI. The CDR3 has 12 amino acids. The CDR3 loop is CASQGATYEQYF. The CDR3 nucleotides read TGTGCCAGTCAGGGGGCCACCTACGAGCAGTACTTC.

The chain joins TRBV5-1 to TRBJ1-6; D may be TRBD1 (6 bases). The V end lost 0 bases, the J end lost 12 bases, and 16 bases lay between the germline ends. Per the germline V gene, CDR1 is SGHRS and CDR2 is YFSETQ. This CDR3 has 15 residues. CDR3 sequence (DNA): TGCGCCAGCAGCTTGGCGGGACACCCAAAGGTACCCCTCCACTTT. Translated, it gives CASSLAGHPKVPLHF.

V usage is TRBV27 and J usage is TRBJ1-2; D may be TRBD1 (5 bases). Germline V CDR1 and CDR2: MNHEY, SMNVEV (reference sequence). V lost 3 bases, J lost 8 bases, and 16 bases lay in between. The CDR3 is made up of 14 amino acids. The CDR3 DNA follows: TGTGCCAGCAGTTTGGGCCGGGGCTCGGGGGGCTACACCTTC. This gives the protein CASSLGRGSGGYTF.

This chain links TRBV29-1 with TRBJ2-7, with D unresolved. The CDR3 length is 12 residues. The germline V gene has CDR1 SQVTM and CDR2 ANQGSEA. V lost 8 bases and J 2 bases, leaving 13 bases between the germline ends. CDR3: CSPVAGTYEQYF. In nucleotides, the CDR3 is TGCAGCCCCGTAGCAGGAACCTACGAGCAGTACTTC.